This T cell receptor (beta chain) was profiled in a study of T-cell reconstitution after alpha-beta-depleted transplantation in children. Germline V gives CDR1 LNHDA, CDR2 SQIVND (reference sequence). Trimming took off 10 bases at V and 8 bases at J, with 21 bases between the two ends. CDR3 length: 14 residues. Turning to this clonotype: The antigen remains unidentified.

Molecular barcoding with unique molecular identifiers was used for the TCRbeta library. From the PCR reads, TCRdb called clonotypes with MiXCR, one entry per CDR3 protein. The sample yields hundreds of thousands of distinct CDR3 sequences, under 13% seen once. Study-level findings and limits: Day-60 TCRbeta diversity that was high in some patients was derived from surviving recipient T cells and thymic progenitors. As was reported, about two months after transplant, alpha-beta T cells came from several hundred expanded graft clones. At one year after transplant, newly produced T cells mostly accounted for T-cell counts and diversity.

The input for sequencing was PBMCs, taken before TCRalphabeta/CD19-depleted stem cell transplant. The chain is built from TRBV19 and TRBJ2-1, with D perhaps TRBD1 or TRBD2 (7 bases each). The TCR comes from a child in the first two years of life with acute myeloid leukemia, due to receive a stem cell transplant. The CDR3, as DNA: TGTGCCACTTCCTCAGGGGGGGGCAGGGATGAGCAGTTCTTC. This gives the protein CATSSGGGRDEQFF.